These 32 T cell receptor beta chains came from one sample sequenced in a study of T cell responses to AZD1222 COVID-19 vaccine. Here immunoSEQ multiplex PCR was the method, and the copy in TCRdb shows in-frame clones only, minus some. Among approximately 74,000 clones listed, around 86% were seen once. The source material was peripheral blood, sampled on day 0 of AZD1222 vaccination. The receptors stem from an adult in good health.

V usage is TRBV9 and J usage is TRBJ1-1, with a tentative D call TRBD1 (5 bases). The CDR3 loop spans 14 amino acids. Germline loops: CDR1 SGDLS, CDR2 YYNGEE. V dropped 4 bases and J dropped 1 base, with 11 bases sitting between them. The CDR3 region has the DNA TGTGCCAGCAGCACCAGTGACAGGAACACTGAAGCTTTCTTT. Translating it yields CASSTSDRNTEAFF.

CDR3 coding DNA: TGTGCCAGCAGTTCGGCAGGGCTTAATGAAAAACTGTTTTTT. Translation: CASSSAGLNEKLFF. The rearrangement joins TRBV27 to TRBJ1-4, with D perhaps matching TRBD1 (5 bases). This CDR3 has 14 amino acids. The V gene's germline CDR1 is MNHEY and CDR2 SMNVEV (reference sequence). The V end was cut by 4 bases, the J end by 4 bases, with 10 bases between.

In this sample, this clone turned up once. The chain has TRBV5-5 and TRBJ1-6; 8 bases match TRBD1. V was clipped by 4 bases and J by 6 bases; unmatched bases: 12. Germline V gene lookup returns CDR1 SGHKS and CDR2 YYEKEE (reference sequence). This CDR3 has 17 amino acids. In DNA, the CDR3 is TGTGCCAGCAGCCACCCCCCCGACAGGGGAACTAATTCACCCCTCCACTTT. It encodes CASSHPPDRGTNSPLHF.

The chain couples TRBV11-3 to TRBJ2-2; D is unresolved. V was shortened by 5 bases and J by 0 bases, with 10 bases between the two germline ends. There are 15 residues in the CDR3. Germline loops: CDR1 SGHNT, CDR2 YENEEA. CDR3 amino acids: CASSRQEANTGELFF. In nucleotides, the CDR3 is TGTGCCAGCAGCCGGCAGGAAGCGAACACCGGGGAGCTGTTTTTT.

V gene TRBV19 combines with J gene TRBJ2-1; 11 positions match TRBD2. The length of the CDR3 is 18 residues. CDR1 and CDR2 from the germline V gene are LNHDA and SQIVND (reference sequence). V dropped 3 bases and J dropped 3; count of bases not matched to a gene: 10. The CDR3 DNA reads TGTGCCAGTAGTATTCGGGGTACTAGCGGGAGCAACTACAATGAGCAGTTCTTC. Amino acid sequence: CASSIRGTSGSNYNEQFF.

V and J are TRBV5-4 and TRBJ2-5; 7 bases fit TRBD2. Germline CDR1 is SGHNT and CDR2 is YYREEE (reference sequence). With 3 bases clipped from V and 2 bases from J, the junction kept 4 bases outside the gene matches. There are 14 residues in the CDR3. The chain's CDR3 is CASSSTSLQETQYF. Written as DNA, the CDR3 is TGTGCCAGCAGCTCGACTAGCCTACAAGAGACCCAGTACTTC.

The CDR3 here is CASSPRATFADTQYF. For the CDR3, the DNA is TGTGCCAGCAGCCCCCGGGCCACTTTCGCAGATACGCAGTATTTT. The rearrangement joins TRBV4-2 to TRBJ2-3; D is unresolved. V lost 4 bases, J lost 4 bases, and 15 bases lay in between. The CDR3 is 15 amino acids. Germline CDR1 LGHNA, CDR2 YNFKEQ.

The V call is TRBV19, the J call TRBJ2-7, with D possibly TRBD1 on 6 matching bases. Germline CDR1 is LNHDA and CDR2 is SQIVND (reference sequence). Trimming took off 3 bases at V and 6 bases at J, with 12 bases between the two ends. The CDR3 covers 13 residues. In DNA, the CDR3 is TGTGCCAGTAGTATTCAGGGGCCCTTCGAGCAGTACTTC. Its protein product is CASSIQGPFEQYF.

The chain is built from TRBV7-2 and TRBJ1-2; tentative D call: TRBD1 (6 bases). Germline loops: CDR1 SGHTA, CDR2 FQGNSA. V shed 0 bases and J shed 8 bases, with 10 bases lying between them. CDR3 length equals 13 residues. The CDR3 reads CASSLAGGAGYTF. The CDR3 coding sequence is TGTGCCAGCAGCTTAGCGGGGGGCGCCGGCTACACCTTC.

This rearrangement joins TRBV14 to TRBJ1-1, with D hard to call. Per the germline V gene, CDR1 is SGHDN and CDR2 is FVKESK. V was cut by 4 bases and J by 4 bases, with 7 bases left in between. The CDR3 is made up of 12 amino acids. The CDR3 spells CASSRTGTEAFF. Written as DNA, the CDR3 is TGTGCCAGCAGCCGCACCGGCACTGAAGCTTTCTTT.

CDR3 coding DNA: TGTGCCTGGAGTGTACAAGGCGACCCATATGGCTACACCTTC. Its translation is CAWSVQGDPYGYTF. This chain joins TRBV30 and TRBJ1-2; D is uncertain. Trimming left V 0 bases short and J 5 bases short, with 13 bases between. From germline, CDR1 is GTSNPN and CDR2 SVGIG (reference sequence). The CDR3 covers 14 residues.

The chain has TRBV4-3 and TRBJ1-3, with 8 bases aligning to TRBD1. The CDR3 runs 17 residues. Per the germline V gene, CDR1 is LGHNA and CDR2 is YSLEER. V lost 0 bases to trimming and J lost 0 bases; unmatched junction nucleotides: 4. The CDR3 DNA is TGCGCCAGCAGCCAAGAGAGGACAGGGTACTCTGGAAACACCATATATTTT. Residues: CASSQERTGYSGNTIYF.

This clone has just a few counts. This rearrangement joins TRBV11-2 to TRBJ2-1; D call uncertain. Trimming shortened V by 0 bases and J by 6 bases, and 15 bases separated the two germline ends. Germline lookup yields CDR1 SGHAT and CDR2 FQNNGV. The CDR3 runs 16 residues. The CDR3 here is CASSLDLNQPANEQFF. The DNA of the CDR3 is TGTGCCAGCAGCTTAGATCTAAACCAGCCGGCCAATGAGCAGTTCTTC.

The chain is built from TRBV28 and TRBJ1-5, with D maybe TRBD1 (6 bases). The CDR3 loop spans 14 amino acids. V shed 6 bases and J shed 4 bases, with 13 bases lying between them. CDR1 is MDHEN and CDR2 is SYDVKM in the germline V gene. CDR3 region: CASSFGQLNQPQHF. The DNA of the CDR3 is TGTGCCAGCAGCTTTGGACAGCTTAATCAGCCCCAGCATTTT.

The genes are TRBV11-2 and TRBJ2-4; no clear D. From germline, CDR1 is SGHAT and CDR2 FQNNGV. V lost 1 base, J lost 1 base, and 5 bases lay in between. The CDR3 covers 14 residues. CDR3 sequence (DNA): TGTGCCAGCAGCTTAGCTTTGGCCAAAAACATTCAGTACTTC. Protein product: CASSLALAKNIQYF.

The chain combines TRBV19 with TRBJ2-1; D ambiguous. Germline V gives CDR1 LNHDA, CDR2 SQIVND (reference sequence). CDR3 length: 13 amino acids. V was shortened by 3 bases and J by 9 bases, with 12 bases between the two germline ends. CDR3 sequence (DNA): TGTGCCAGTAGTATGGGTCGTGCAGGTGAGCAGTTCTTC. It codes for CASSMGRAGEQFF.

The V call is TRBV13, the J call TRBJ2-1, with 9 positions matching TRBD2. The germline gives CDR1 PRHDT, CDR2 FYEKMQ (reference sequence). The junction had 4 bases not matched to a gene; V was cut back by 0 bases and J by 1 base. The CDR3 spans 17 residues. The CDR3 nucleotides are TGTGCCAGCAGCTTAGGGACTAGCGGTAATTCCTACAATGAGCAGTTCTTC. Translated: CASSLGTSGNSYNEQFF.

The chain couples TRBV11-2 to TRBJ2-3; TRBD2 might be the D (6 bases). The CDR3 runs to 16 residues. Between the trimmed V and J ends, which lost 1 base and 0 bases, there was a span of 11 bases. Germline loops: CDR1 SGHAT, CDR2 FQNNGV. CDR3 sequence reads: CASSLGTGVSTDTQYF. CDR3 DNA sequence: TGTGCCAGCAGCTTAGGTACGGGGGTAAGCACAGATACGCAGTATTTT.

The chain links TRBV27 to TRBJ1-4; maybe TRBD1 (5 bases). V dropped 8 bases and J dropped 5 bases, with 18 bases sitting between them. Germline-derived CDR1 and CDR2 are MNHEY and SMNVEV (reference sequence). There are 15 residues in the CDR3. CDR3 nucleotides: TGTGCCAGCCGGGACGGAGGCGCCCTCAATGAAAAACTGTTTTTT. Translating gives CASRDGGALNEKLFF.

This rearrangement joins TRBV6-5 to TRBJ2-1; D perhaps matches TRBD2 (6 bases). Germline V gene sequence: CDR1 MNHEY, CDR2 SVGAGI. Trimming took off 6 bases at V and 1 base at J, with 10 bases between the two ends. This CDR3 contains 14 residues. Here the CDR3 DNA reads TGTGCCAGCAGCCGGGACTTGTCCTACAATGAGCAGTTCTTC. It specifies CASSRDLSYNEQFF.

This clone occurred once. The rearrangement uses TRBV13 and TRBJ2-7; D remains unclear. Germline assignment: CDR1 PRHDT and CDR2 FYEKMQ (reference sequence). The CDR3 runs 12 residues. V was trimmed by 5 bases and J by 5 bases, leaving 10 bases between them. This chain's CDR3 is CASSQDNDEQYF. In nucleotides, the CDR3 is TGTGCCAGCAGCCAGGATAACGACGAGCAGTACTTC.

This clone has a single count. The chain employs TRBV7-2 and TRBJ1-5; D is perhaps TRBD1 (6 bases). The CDR3 has 15 residues. Trimming stripped 1 base from V and 7 bases from J, with 14 bases between. CDR1 is SGHTA, CDR2 FQGNSA, per germline. DNA for the CDR3: TGTGCCAGCAGCTTAGTGAGCCAGGGGAAGCAGCCCCAGCATTTT. As protein: CASSLVSQGKQPQHF.

The chain employs TRBV19 and TRBJ2-7; 8 nucleotides match TRBD1. This CDR3 region has 16 residues. V lost 4 bases to trimming and J lost 0 bases; unmatched junction nucleotides: 8. The germline V gene has CDR1 LNHDA and CDR2 SQIVND (reference sequence). Here the CDR3 reads CASSTSTGGSSYEQYF. In DNA, the CDR3 is TGTGCCAGTAGTACCAGTACAGGGGGAAGCTCCTACGAGCAGTACTTC. The full variable domain, rest sourced from reference TRBV19 and TRBJ2-7, is DGGITQSPKYLFRKEGQNVTLSCEQNLNHDAMYWYRQDPGQGLRLIYYSQIVNDFQKGDIAEGYSVSREKKESFPLTVTSAQKNPTAFYLCASSTSTGGSSYEQYFGPGTRLTVT.

The V call is TRBV30, the J call TRBJ2-1; D gene unclear. This CDR3 comprises 12 residues. Germline lookup yields CDR1 GTSNPN and CDR2 SVGIG (reference sequence). V was trimmed by 3 bases and J by 3 bases, leaving 6 bases between them. CDR3 protein: CAWRVFYNEQFF. Written as DNA, the CDR3 is TGTGCCTGGAGGGTGTTCTACAATGAGCAGTTCTTC.

This clone was detected once. This chain's CDR3 is CSPGGFYQFF. CDR3 DNA: TGCAGCCCTGGGGGGTTTTATCAGTTCTTC. The V gene is TRBV29-1, the J gene TRBJ2-1, with D maybe TRBD2 (6 bases). Germline V CDR1 and CDR2: SQVTM, ANQGSEA. V was shortened by 8 bases and J by 13 bases, with 15 bases between the two germline ends. CDR3 length equals 10 residues.

This clone was observed at least ten times. The same CDR3 can be traced to other DNA sequences in this sample. The chain employs TRBV11-2 and TRBJ2-7, with no clear D. The V end lost 5 bases, the J end lost 2 bases, and 7 bases lay between the germline ends. The V gene's germline CDR1 is SGHAT and CDR2 FQNNGV. The CDR3 runs to 12 residues. In DNA, the CDR3 is TGTGCCAGCAGCAGATGGACCTACGAGCAGTACTTC. It specifies CASSRWTYEQYF.

This chain joins TRBV19 and TRBJ2-5; possibly TRBD1 or TRBD2 for D (5 bases each). Trimming took off 1 base at V and 5 bases at J, with 11 bases between the two ends. The CDR3 sequence is 14 residues long. The germline V gene encodes CDR1 LNHDA and CDR2 SQIVND (reference sequence). The CDR3, as DNA: TGTGCCAGTAGTATAGTGGGGGTGGGTGAGACCCAGTACTTC. It is translated as CASSIVGVGETQYF.

The chain carries TRBV29-1 and TRBJ1-2, with TRBD1 identical over 9 bases. Germline lookup yields CDR1 SQVTM and CDR2 ANQGSEA. The CDR3 loop spans 13 amino acids. The junction had 10 bases not matched to a gene; V was cut back by 6 bases and J by 8 bases. This CDR3 reads CSVGQGRVEGYTF. Written as DNA, the CDR3 is TGCAGCGTCGGACAGGGGCGGGTGGAGGGCTACACCTTC. Full variable domain (missing parts from reference TRBV29-1 and TRBJ1-2): SAVISQKPSRDICQRGTSLTIQCQVDSQVTMMFWYRQQPGQSLTLIATANQGSEATYESGFVIDKFPISRPNLTFSTLTVSNMSPEDSSIYLCSVGQGRVEGYTFGSGTRLTVV.

The V gene is TRBV28, the J gene TRBJ2-7; maybe TRBD1 (5 bases). Trimming removed 6 bases from V and 5 bases from J, with 20 bases in between. This CDR3 comprises 15 residues. The germline gives CDR1 MDHEN, CDR2 SYDVKM. CDR3 amino acids: CASSPQGLGQHEQYF. The DNA of the CDR3 is TGTGCCAGCAGCCCCCAAGGCTTGGGGCAACACGAGCAGTACTTC.

The J gene is TRBJ1-1, the V gene TRBV11-1; the match to TRBD1 covers 8 bases. The CDR3 has 15 residues. Germline CDR1 and CDR2: SGHAT and FQDESV (reference sequence). J was trimmed by 5 bases and V by 4 bases; bases with no gene match: 9. The CDR3, as DNA: TGTGCCAGCAGCTACGGGACAGGTTGGGGGACTGAAGCTTTCTTT. Its protein is CASSYGTGWGTEAFF.

The CDR3 is CATTSRANTGELFF. As DNA, the CDR3 is TGTGCCACCACCTCCCGCGCGAACACCGGGGAGCTGTTTTTT. The chain combines TRBV2 with TRBJ2-2; D uncertain. This CDR3 spans 14 amino acids. Germline V lookup: CDR1 SNHLY, CDR2 FYNNEI. Trimming stripped 10 bases from V and 0 bases from J, with 12 bases between.

This chain joins TRBV18 and TRBJ2-5; 9 bases line up with TRBD1. The CDR3 runs 16 residues. The V gene's germline CDR1 is KGHSH and CDR2 LQKENI. V lost 3 bases, J lost 3 bases, and 8 bases stayed unmatched. The CDR3 sequence is CASSPFRTGEEETQYF. CDR3 DNA sequence: TGTGCCAGCTCACCCTTCCGGACAGGGGAGGAAGAGACCCAGTACTTC. The complete variable domain, with remaining parts taken from reference TRBV18 and TRBJ2-5, reads NAGVMQNPRHLVRRRGQEARLRCSPMKGHSHVYWYRQLPEEGLKFMVYLQKENIIDESGMPKERFSAEFPKEGPSILRIQQVVRGDSAAYFCASSPFRTGEEETQYFGPGTRLLVL.